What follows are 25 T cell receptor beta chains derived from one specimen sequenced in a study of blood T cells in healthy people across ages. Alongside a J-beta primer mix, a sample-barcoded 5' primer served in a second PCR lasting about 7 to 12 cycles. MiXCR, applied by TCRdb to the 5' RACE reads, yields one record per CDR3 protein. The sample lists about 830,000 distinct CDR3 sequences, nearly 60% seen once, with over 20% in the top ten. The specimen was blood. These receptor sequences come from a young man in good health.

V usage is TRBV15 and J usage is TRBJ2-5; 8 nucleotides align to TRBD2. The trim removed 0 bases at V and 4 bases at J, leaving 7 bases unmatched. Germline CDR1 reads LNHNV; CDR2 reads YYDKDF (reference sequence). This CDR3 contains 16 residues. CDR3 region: CATSRDGGLAGETQYF. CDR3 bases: TGTGCCACCAGCAGAGATGGGGGGCTAGCGGGAGAGACCCAGTACTTC.

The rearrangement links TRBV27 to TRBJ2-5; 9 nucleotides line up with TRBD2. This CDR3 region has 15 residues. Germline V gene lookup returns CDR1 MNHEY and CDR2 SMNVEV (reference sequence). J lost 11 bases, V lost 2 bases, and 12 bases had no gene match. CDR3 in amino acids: CASSLASGATNEQYF. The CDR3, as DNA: TGTGCCAGCAGTTTAGCTAGCGGGGCCACCAATGAGCAGTACTTC.

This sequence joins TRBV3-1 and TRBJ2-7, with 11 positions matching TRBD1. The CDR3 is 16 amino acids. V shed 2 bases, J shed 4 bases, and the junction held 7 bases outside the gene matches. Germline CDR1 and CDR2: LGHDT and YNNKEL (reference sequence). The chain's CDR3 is CASSQWDRGARYEQYF. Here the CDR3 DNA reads TGTGCCAGCAGCCAATGGGACAGGGGGGCCCGATACGAGCAGTACTTC.

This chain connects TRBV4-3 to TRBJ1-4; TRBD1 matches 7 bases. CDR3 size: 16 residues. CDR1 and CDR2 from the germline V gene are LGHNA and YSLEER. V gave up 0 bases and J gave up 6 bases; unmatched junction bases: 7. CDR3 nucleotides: TGCGCCAGCAGCCAAGATGCGACAGGGAGAGATGAAAAACTGTTTTTT. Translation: CASSQDATGRDEKLFF.

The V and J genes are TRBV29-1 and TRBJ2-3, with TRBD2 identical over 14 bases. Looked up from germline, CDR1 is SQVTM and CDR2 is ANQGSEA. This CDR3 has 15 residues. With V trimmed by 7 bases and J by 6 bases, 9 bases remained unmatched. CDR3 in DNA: TGCAGCGCATCGGGGACTAGCGGGAGTGTCGATACGCAGTATTTT. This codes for CSASGTSGSVDTQYF.

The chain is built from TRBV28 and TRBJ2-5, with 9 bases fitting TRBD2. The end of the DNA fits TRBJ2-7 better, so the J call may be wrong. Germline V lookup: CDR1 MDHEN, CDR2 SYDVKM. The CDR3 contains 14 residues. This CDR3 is CASRLAGEHHEQYF. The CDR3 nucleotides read TGTGCCAGCAGGTTAGCGGGAGAGCACCACGAGCAGTACTTC.

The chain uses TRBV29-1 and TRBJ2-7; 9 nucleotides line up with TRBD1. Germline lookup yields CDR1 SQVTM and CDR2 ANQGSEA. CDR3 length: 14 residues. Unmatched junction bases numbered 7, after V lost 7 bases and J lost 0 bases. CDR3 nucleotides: TGCAGCGCCCGGACAGGGGACCGCTCCTACGAGCAGTACTTC. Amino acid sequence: CSARTGDRSYEQYF.

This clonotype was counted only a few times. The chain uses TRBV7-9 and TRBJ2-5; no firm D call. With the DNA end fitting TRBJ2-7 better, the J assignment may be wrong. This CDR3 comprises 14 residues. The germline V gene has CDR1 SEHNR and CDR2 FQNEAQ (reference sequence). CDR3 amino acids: CASSRLGKGDEQYF. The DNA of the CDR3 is TGTGCCAGCAGCCGACTGGGGAAAGGAGACGAGCAGTACTTC.

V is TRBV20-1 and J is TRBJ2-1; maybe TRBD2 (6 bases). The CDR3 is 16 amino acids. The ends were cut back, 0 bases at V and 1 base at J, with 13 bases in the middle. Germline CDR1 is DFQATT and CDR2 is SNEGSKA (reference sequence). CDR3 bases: TGCAGTGCTAGAGATTATGCGGGGAGGTCCTACAATGAGCAGTTCTTC. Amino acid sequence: CSARDYAGRSYNEQFF.

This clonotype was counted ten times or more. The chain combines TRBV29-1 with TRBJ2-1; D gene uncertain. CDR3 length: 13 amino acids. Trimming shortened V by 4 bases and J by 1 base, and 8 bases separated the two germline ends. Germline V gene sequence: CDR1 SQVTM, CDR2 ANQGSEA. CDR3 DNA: TGCAGCGTTGTTCTTATGTCCTACAATGAGCAGTTCTTC. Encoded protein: CSVVLMSYNEQFF.

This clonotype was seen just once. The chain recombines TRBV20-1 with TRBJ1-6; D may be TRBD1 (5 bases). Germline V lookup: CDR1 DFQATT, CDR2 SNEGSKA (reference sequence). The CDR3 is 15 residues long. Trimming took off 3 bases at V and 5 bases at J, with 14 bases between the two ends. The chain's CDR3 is CSASLAGTNNSPLHF. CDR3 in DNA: TGCAGTGCTAGTCTGGCAGGGACGAATAATTCACCCCTCCACTTT.

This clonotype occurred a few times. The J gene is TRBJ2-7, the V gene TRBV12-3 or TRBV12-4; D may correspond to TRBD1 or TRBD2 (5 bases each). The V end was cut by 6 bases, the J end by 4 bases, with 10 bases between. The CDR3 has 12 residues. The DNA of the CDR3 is TGTGCCAGCAGCCGACAGCGGTACGAGCAGTACTTC. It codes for CASSRQRYEQYF.

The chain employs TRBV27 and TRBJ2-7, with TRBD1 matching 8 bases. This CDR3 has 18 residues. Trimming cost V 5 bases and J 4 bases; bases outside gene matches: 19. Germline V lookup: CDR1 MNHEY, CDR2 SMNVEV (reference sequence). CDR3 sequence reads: CASSPQWPGQGNLYEQYF. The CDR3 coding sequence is TGTGCCAGCAGTCCCCAATGGCCCGGACAGGGCAATTTGTACGAGCAGTACTTC.

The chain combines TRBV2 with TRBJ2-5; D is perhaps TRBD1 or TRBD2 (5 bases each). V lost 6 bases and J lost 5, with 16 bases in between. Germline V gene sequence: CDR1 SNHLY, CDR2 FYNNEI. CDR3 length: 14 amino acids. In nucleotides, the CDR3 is TGTGCCAGCAGGGGGGACCCGTCGTGGGAGACCCAGTACTTC. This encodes CASRGDPSWETQYF.

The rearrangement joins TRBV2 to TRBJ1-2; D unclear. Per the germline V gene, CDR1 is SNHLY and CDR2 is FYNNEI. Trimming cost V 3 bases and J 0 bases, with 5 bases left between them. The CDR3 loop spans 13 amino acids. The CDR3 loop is CASSEVSNYGYTF. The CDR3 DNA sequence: TGTGCCAGCAGTGAGGTCTCTAACTATGGCTACACCTTC. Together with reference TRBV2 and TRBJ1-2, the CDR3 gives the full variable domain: EPEVTQTPSHQVTQMGQEVILRCVPISNHLYFYWYRQILGQKVEFLVSFYNNEISEKSEIFDDQFSVERPDGSNFTLKIRSTKLEDSAMYFCASSEVSNYGYTFGSGTRLTVV.

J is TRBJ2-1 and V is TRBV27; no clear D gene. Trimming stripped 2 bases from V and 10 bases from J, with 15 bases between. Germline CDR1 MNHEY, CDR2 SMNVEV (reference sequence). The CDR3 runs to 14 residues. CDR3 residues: CASSLDPSFEEQFF. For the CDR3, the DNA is TGTGCCAGCAGTTTAGACCCTTCGTTCGAAGAGCAGTTCTTC.

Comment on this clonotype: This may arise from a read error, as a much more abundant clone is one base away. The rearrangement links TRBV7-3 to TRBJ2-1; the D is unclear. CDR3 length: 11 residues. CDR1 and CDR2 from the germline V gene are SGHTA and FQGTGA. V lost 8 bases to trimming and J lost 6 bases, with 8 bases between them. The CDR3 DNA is TGTGCCAGCGGCAACTGCAATGAGCAGTTCTTC. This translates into CASGNCNEQFF. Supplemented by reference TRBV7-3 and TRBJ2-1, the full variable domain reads GAGVSQTPSNKVTEKGKYVELRCDPISGHTALYWYRQSLGQGPEFLIYFQGTGAADDSGLPNDRFFAVRPEGSVSTLKIQRTERGDSAVYLCASGNCNEQFFGPGTRLTVL.

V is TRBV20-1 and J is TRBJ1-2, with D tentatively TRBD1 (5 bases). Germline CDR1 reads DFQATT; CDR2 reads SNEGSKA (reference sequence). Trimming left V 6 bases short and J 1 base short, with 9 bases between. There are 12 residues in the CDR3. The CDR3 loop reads CSAGDVNYGYTF. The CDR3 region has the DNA TGCAGTGCGGGGGATGTTAACTATGGCTACACCTTC.

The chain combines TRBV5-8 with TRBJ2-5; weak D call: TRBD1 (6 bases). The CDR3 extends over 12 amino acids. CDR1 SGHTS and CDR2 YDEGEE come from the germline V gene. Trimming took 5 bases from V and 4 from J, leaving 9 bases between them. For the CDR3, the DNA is TGTGCCAGCAGTGGGGACATAGAGACCCAGTACTTC. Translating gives CASSGDIETQYF.

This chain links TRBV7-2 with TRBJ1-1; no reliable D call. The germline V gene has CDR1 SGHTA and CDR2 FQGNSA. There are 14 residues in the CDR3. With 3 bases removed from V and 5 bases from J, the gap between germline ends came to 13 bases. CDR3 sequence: CASSFEGGGTEAFF. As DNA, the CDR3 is TGTGCCAGCAGCTTTGAGGGTGGTGGAACTGAAGCTTTCTTT.

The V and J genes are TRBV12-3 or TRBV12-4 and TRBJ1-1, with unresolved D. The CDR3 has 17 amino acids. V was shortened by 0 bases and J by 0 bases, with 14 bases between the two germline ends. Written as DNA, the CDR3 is TGTGCCAGCAGTTTAGCCCCCGGCCGGAGCATGAACACTGAAGCTTTCTTT. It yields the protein CASSLAPGRSMNTEAFF.

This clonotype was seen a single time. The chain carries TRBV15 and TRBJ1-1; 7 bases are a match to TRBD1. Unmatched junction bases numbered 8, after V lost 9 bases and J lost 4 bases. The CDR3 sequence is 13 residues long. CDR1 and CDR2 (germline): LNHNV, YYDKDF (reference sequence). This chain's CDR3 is CATGRDRVTEAFF. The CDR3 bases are TGTGCCACGGGCCGGGACAGAGTCACTGAAGCTTTCTTT.

In nucleotides, the CDR3 is TGCGCCAGCAGCCACGACCGGGGTACTTATGGCTACACCTTC. Translated: CASSHDRGTYGYTF. V is TRBV4-3 and J is TRBJ1-2; D is unresolved. Trimming removed 3 bases at V and 5 bases at J, with 13 bases between. The CDR3 extends over 14 amino acids. Per the germline V gene, CDR1 is LGHNA and CDR2 is YSLEER.

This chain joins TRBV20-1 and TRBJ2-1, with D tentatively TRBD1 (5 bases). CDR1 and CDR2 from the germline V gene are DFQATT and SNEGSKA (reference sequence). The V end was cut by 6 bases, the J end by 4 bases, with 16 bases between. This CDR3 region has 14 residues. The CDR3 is CSARRGGRYNEQFF. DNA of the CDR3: TGCAGTGCCAGAAGGGGCGGACGATACAATGAGCAGTTCTTC.

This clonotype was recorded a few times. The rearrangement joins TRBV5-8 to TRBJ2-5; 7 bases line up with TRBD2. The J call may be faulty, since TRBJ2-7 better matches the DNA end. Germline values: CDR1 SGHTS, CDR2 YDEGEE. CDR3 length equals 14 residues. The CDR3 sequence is CASSSRRGFYEQYF. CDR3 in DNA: TGTGCCAGCAGCTCTAGGCGGGGGTTCTACGAGCAGTACTTC.